This TCR beta chain emerged from a study of spatial heterogeneity in lung cancer. MiXCR was run by TCRdb on the 5' RACE reads, yielding one entry per CDR3 protein. The sample consists of some 37,000 distinct CDR3 sequences, approximately 7.5% of them appearing once. From germline, CDR1 is GTSNPN and CDR2 SVGIG (reference sequence). This CDR3 region has 14 residues. The trim removed 5 bases at V and 6 bases at J, leaving 7 bases unmatched. Broader study findings: Blood contained ubiquitous expanded tumor TCRs more at resection than at follow-up.

This clonotype was counted many times. Its target is not known. Indicated time point: sample taken at primary tumor resection. There were 75 or so donors, all of them untreated patients with early-stage non-small cell lung cancer. Whole RNA from tumor, nontumor lung or frozen PBMC was sequenced unsorted. The rearrangement uses TRBV30 and TRBJ2-4; 10 bases map to TRBD1. Source: PBMCs, taken at surgery. The receptor was isolated from a male donor with early-stage non-small cell lung cancer. The CDR3 DNA follows: TGTGCCTGGTCCTCGGGGACAGGGGCAAACATTCAGTACTTC. This gives the protein CAWSSGTGANIQYF.